These 2 T cell receptor beta chains came from one sample sequenced in a study. TCRdb reanalysed the reads using MiXCR and keeps one entry per CDR3 protein. The sample lists 15,000 or so distinct CDR3 sequences, about 35% occurring once. Sequenced sample: blood. These TCRs come from a human donor.

This clonotype came up a few times. In nucleotides, the CDR3 is TGTGCCAGCAGCCCGACCGTGGGATTCGATAATTCACCCCTCCACTTT. It is translated as CASSPTVGFDNSPLHF. V and J are TRBV4-2 and TRBJ1-6; D is undetermined. Germline V gene lookup returns CDR1 LGHNA and CDR2 YNFKEQ. This CDR3 region has 16 residues. V lost 4 bases to trimming and J lost 5 bases, with 15 bases between them.

J is TRBJ1-1 and V is TRBV4-3; D unresolved. Germline-derived CDR1 and CDR2 are LGHNA and YSLEER. There are 9 residues in the CDR3. V was shortened by 3 bases and J by 10 bases, with 3 bases between the two germline ends. The CDR3 protein is CASSHGAFF. For the CDR3, the DNA is TGCGCCAGCAGCCACGGAGCTTTCTTT.